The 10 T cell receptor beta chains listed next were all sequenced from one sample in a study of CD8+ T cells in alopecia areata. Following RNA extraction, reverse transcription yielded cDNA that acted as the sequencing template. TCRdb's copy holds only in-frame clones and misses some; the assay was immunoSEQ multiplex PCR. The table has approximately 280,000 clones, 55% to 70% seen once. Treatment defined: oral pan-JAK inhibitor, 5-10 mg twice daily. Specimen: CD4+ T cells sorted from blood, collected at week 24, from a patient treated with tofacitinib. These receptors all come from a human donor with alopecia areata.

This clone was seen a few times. CDR3 in DNA: TGTGCCAGCAGCCCGGGGGACTACTTGGATCACACGAATGAGCAGTTCTTC. It yields the protein CASSPGDYLDHTNEQFF. This chain links TRBV7-9 with TRBJ2-1; 7 bases agree with TRBD2. Looked up from germline, CDR1 is SEHNR and CDR2 is FQNEAQ (reference sequence). The CDR3 spans 17 residues. V trimming: 5 bases; J trimming: 7 bases; junction bases outside the gene matches: 17.

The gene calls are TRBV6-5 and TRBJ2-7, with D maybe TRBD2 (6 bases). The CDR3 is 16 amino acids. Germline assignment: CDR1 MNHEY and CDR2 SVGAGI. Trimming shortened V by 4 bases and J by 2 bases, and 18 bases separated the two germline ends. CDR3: CASSSRGAGTAYEQYF. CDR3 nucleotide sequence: TGTGCCAGCAGTTCCCGAGGGGCAGGGACTGCCTACGAGCAGTACTTC.

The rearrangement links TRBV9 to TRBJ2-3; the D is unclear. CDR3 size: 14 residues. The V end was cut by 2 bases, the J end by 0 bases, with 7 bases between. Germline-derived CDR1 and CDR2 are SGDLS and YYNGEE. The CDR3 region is CASSVTGSTDTQYF. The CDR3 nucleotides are TGTGCCAGCAGCGTCACGGGTAGCACAGATACGCAGTATTTT.

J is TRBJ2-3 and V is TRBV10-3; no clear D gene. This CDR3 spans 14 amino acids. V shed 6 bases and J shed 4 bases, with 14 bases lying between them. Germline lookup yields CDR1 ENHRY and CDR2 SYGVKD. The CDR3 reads CAIRDEIRADTQYF. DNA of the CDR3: TGTGCCATCAGAGACGAAATAAGAGCAGATACGCAGTATTTT.

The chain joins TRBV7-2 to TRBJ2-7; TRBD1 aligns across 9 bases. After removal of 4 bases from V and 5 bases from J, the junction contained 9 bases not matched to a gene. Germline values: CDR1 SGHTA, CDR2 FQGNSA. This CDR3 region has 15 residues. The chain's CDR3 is CASSSDRGRLNEQYF. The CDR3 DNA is TGTGCCAGCAGCTCGGACAGGGGTCGGCTCAACGAGCAGTACTTC.

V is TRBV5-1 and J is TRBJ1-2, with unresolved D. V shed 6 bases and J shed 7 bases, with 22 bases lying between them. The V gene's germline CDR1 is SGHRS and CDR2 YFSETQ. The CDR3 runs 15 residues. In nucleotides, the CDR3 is TGCGCCAGCACTTTGGGGTCTTCTCGGCCTGGTGGCTACACCTTC. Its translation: CASTLGSSRPGGYTF.

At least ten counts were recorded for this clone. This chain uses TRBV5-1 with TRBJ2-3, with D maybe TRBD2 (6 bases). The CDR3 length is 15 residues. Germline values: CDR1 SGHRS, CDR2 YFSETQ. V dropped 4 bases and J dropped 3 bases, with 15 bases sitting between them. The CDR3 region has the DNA TGCGCCAGCAGCGGGGAGGACGGTTTTACAGATACGCAGTATTTT. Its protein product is CASSGEDGFTDTQYF.

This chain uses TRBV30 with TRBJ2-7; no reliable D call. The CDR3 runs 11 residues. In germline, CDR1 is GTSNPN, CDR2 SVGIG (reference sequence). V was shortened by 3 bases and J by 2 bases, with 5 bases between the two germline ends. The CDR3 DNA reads TGTGCCTGGAGAGCTACCTACGAGCAGTACTTC. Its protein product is CAWRATYEQYF.

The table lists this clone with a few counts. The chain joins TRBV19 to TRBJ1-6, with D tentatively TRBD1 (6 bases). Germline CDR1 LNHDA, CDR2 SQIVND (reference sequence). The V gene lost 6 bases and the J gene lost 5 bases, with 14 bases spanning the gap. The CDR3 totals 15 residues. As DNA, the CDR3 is TGTGCCAGTAGCCCGTCAGGGGTGAATAATTCACCCCTCCACTTT. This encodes CASSPSGVNNSPLHF.

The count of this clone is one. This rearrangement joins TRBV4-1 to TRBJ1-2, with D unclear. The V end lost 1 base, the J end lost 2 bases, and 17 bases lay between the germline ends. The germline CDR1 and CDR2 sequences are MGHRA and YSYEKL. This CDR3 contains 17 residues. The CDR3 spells CASSQVPGLRANYGYTF. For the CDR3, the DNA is TGCGCCAGCAGCCAAGTCCCCGGGCTTCGGGCGAACTATGGCTACACCTTC.